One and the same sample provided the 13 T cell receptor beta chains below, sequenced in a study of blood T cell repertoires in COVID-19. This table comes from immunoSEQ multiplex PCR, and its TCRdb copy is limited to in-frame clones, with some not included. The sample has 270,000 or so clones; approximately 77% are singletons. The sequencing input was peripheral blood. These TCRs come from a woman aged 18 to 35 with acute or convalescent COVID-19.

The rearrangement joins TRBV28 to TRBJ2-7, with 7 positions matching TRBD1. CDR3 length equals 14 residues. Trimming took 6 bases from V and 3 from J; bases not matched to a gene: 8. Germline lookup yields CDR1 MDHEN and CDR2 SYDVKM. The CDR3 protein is CASRHPGQYYEQYF. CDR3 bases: TGTGCCAGCAGGCATCCGGGACAGTACTACGAGCAGTACTTC.

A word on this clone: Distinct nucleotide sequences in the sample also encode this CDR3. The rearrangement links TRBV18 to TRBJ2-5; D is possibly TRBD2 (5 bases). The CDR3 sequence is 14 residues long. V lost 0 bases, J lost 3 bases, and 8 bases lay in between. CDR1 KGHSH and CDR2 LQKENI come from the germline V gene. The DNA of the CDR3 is TGTGCCAGCTCACCACCGCACGGGGAAGAGACCCAGTACTTC. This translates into CASSPPHGEETQYF.

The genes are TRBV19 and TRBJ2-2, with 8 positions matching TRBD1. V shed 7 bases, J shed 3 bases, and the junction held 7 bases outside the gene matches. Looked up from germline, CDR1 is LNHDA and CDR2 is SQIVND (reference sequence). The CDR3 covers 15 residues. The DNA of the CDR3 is TGTGCCAGTAAGGGCAGGGGGCGAGACACCGGGGAGCTGTTTTTT. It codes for CASKGRGRDTGELFF.

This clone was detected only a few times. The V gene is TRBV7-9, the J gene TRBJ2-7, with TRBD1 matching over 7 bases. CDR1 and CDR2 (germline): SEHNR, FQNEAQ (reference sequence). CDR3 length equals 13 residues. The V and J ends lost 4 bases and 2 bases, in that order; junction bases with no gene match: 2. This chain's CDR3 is CASSSTGTYEQYF. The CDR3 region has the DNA TGTGCCAGCAGCTCGACAGGGACCTACGAGCAGTACTTC.

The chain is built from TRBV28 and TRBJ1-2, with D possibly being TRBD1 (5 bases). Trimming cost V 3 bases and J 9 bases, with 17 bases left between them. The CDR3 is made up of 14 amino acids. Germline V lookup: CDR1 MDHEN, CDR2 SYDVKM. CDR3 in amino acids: CASSLGSRELSYTF. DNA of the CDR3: TGTGCCAGCAGTTTGGGAAGCAGGGAATTGAGCTACACCTTC.

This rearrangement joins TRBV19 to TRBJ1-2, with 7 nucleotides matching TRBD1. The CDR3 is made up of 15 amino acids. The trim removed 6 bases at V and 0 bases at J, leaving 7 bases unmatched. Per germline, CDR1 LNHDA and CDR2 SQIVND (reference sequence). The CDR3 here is CASRPRDSANYGYTF. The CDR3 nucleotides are TGTGCCAGTAGACCCCGGGACAGTGCTAACTATGGCTACACCTTC.

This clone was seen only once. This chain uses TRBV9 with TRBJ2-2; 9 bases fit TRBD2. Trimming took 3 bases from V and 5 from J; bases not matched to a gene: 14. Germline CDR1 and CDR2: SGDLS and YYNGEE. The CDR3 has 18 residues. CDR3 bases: TGTGCCAGCAGCGCTCCTCGAGCGGGGGGACCGGCTACCGGGGAGCTGTTTTTT. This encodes CASSAPRAGGPATGELFF. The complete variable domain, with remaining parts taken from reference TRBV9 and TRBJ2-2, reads DSGVTQTPKHLITATGQRVTLRCSPRSGDLSVYWYQQSLDQGLQFLIQYYNGEERAKGNILERFSAQQFPDLHSELNLSSLELGDSALYFCASSAPRAGGPATGELFFGEGSRLTVL.

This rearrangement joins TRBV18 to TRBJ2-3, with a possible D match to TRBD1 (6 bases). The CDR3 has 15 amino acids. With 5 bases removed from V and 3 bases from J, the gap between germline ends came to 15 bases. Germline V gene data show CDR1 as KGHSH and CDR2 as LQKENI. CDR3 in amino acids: CASSFAGVSTDTQYF. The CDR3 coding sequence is TGTGCCAGCTCATTCGCAGGGGTTTCGACAGATACGCAGTATTTT.

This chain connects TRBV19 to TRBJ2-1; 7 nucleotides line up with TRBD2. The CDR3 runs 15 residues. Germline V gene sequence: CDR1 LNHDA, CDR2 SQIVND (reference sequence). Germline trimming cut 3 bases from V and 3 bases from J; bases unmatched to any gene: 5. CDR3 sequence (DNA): TGTGCCAGTAGTATTCAGTCTAGCGGCTACAATGAGCAGTTCTTC. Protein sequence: CASSIQSSGYNEQFF.

The CDR3 DNA reads TGTGCCAGCAGCCAAGAACCGCCAGGGCTTGGCGGGGAGCTGTTTTTT. It yields the protein CASSQEPPGLGGELFF. The chain couples TRBV3-1 (or the pseudogene TRBV3-2) to TRBJ2-2; D perhaps matches TRBD1 (5 bases). This CDR3 contains 16 residues. Trimming shortened V by 0 bases and J by 7 bases, and 15 bases separated the two germline ends. CDR1 LGHDT and CDR2 YNNKEL come from the germline V gene (reference sequence).

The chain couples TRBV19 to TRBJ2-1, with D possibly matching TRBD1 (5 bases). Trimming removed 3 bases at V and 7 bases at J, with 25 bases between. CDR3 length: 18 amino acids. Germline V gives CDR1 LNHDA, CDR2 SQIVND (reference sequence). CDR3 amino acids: CASSIWAPARGSRNEQFF. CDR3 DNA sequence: TGTGCCAGTAGTATTTGGGCCCCGGCTAGGGGATCGCGAAATGAGCAGTTCTTC.

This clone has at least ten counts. The CDR3: CATKGLAGGSADTQYF. Here the CDR3 DNA reads TGTGCCACCAAGGGACTAGCGGGAGGCTCGGCAGATACGCAGTATTTT. The chain couples TRBV19 to TRBJ2-3; the match to TRBD2 covers 15 bases. V trimming: 10 bases; J trimming: 4 bases; junction bases outside the gene matches: 9. CDR3 length: 16 amino acids. CDR1 and CDR2 (germline): LNHDA, SQIVND (reference sequence).

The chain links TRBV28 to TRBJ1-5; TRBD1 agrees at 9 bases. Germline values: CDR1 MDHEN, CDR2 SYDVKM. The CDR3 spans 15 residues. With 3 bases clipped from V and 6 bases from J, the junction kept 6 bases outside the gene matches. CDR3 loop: CASSFLTGGRQPQHF. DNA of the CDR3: TGTGCCAGCAGTTTCCTGACAGGGGGTCGTCAGCCCCAGCATTTT.